The clone carrying this T cell receptor (beta chain) has at least ten counts. The data stem from a study of tumor-infiltrating lymphocytes in primary liver carcinoma. Study details: Per sample, productive TCRbeta reads numbered roughly 3.5 to 7.5 million, similar across tissue types.

Trimming took off 6 bases at V and 8 bases at J, with 14 bases between the two ends. CDR3 size: 13 residues. Germline V gene data show CDR1 as SEHNR and CDR2 as FQNEAQ (reference sequence). TCR beta cDNA came from about 500 ng total RNA, primed with a constant-region primer. Slightly modified ARM-PCR, run as three nested multiplex PCR rounds, produced the TCR beta libraries. Rounds one and two of PCR, each of around 9 cycles, were primed with TRBV1-TRBV30 forward primers and a C-beta reverse primer. TCRdb reprocessed the multiplex PCR reads via MiXCR and lists one record per CDR3 protein. This sample has tens of thousands of distinct CDR3 sequences; approximately 70% occur once, and the top ten carry approximately 26%. Co-extraction yielded RNA and DNA from about 20-30 mg of unsorted bulk tissue.

The source is a man aged 40-49 years with primary liver carcinoma and hepatitis B virus infection. The rearrangement links TRBV7-9 to TRBJ2-1; D may be TRBD1 (6 bases). The sample comprised tumor-adjacent normal liver tissue. CDR3 protein: CASSSAGVDEQFF. The CDR3 bases are TGTGCCAGCAGTTCGGCAGGGGTGGATGAGCAGTTCTTC.